These 13 T cell receptor beta chains were all obtained from the same sample, sequenced in a study of shared clonotypes between healthy human individuals. Sequenced by immunoSEQ multiplex PCR; TCRdb stores in-frame clones only, minus some. The sample has roughly 2,300,000 clones; 92% are singletons. Sequenced sample: naive CD4+ T cells from PBMCs. As to subset: CD45RA+ positively selected. All receptors derive from a man between 18 and 29 years old in good health. Some clones in this sample may be carry-over from other donors' samples.

The genes are TRBV5-4 and TRBJ2-3; 7 positions agree with TRBD2. The CDR3 runs to 17 residues. Germline assignment: CDR1 SGHNT and CDR2 YYREEE (reference sequence). Unmatched junction bases numbered 15, after V lost 4 bases and J lost 4 bases. As DNA, the CDR3 is TGTGCCAGCAGCCGACCCAACCGGACTAGGCTGGCAGATACGCAGTATTTT. It is translated as CASSRPNRTRLADTQYF.

The gene calls are TRBV10-3 and TRBJ2-3; 8 bases line up with TRBD2. This CDR3 contains 15 residues. V was pared by 4 bases and J by 0 bases, with 3 bases of the junction left unmatched. From germline, CDR1 is ENHRY and CDR2 SYGVKD. CDR3 nucleotide sequence: TGTGCCATCAGTGTAGCTAGCGGGAGCACAGATACGCAGTATTTT. This codes for CAISVASGSTDTQYF.

V gene TRBV6-5 combines with J gene TRBJ1-4; TRBD1 is a possible D gene (5 bases). V was cut by 0 bases and J by 8 bases, with 10 bases left in between. The CDR3 runs to 14 residues. Germline CDR1 and CDR2: MNHEY and SVGAGI. The chain's CDR3 is CASSYSIAGEKLFF. In DNA form, the CDR3 reads TGTGCCAGCAGTTACTCGATAGCAGGGGAAAAACTGTTTTTT.

The chain links TRBV10-3 to TRBJ2-7, with D unresolved. The CDR3 extends over 15 amino acids. CDR1 is ENHRY and CDR2 is SYGVKD in the germline V gene. The V end was cut by 6 bases, the J end by 4 bases, with 19 bases between. The CDR3 DNA sequence: TGTGCCATCAGCTCTTTGGCAGGATCGCCTTACGAGCAGTACTTC. The encoded protein is CAISSLAGSPYEQYF.

The genes are TRBV4-3 and TRBJ1-3; D not resolved. Looked up from germline, CDR1 is LGHNA and CDR2 is YSLEER. The CDR3 runs 15 residues. Trimming stripped 3 bases from V and 4 bases from J, with 13 bases between. The CDR3 loop reads CASSQGIVRGNTIYF. CDR3 DNA: TGCGCCAGCAGCCAGGGTATTGTTCGGGGAAACACCATATATTTT.

The V gene is TRBV28, the J gene TRBJ2-5, with 7 bases matching TRBD2. Trimming cost V 5 bases and J 0 bases; bases outside gene matches: 6. CDR1 and CDR2 from the germline V gene are MDHEN and SYDVKM. This CDR3 has 15 amino acids. The CDR3 loop reads CASSQRGQYQETQYF. The CDR3 DNA is TGTGCCAGCAGTCAGCGGGGCCAGTACCAAGAGACCCAGTACTTC.

This rearrangement joins TRBV5-1 to TRBJ2-5, with 9 bases identical to TRBD1. With the DNA end fitting TRBJ2-7 better, the J assignment may be wrong. CDR3 length: 15 amino acids. Germline values: CDR1 SGHRS, CDR2 YFSETQ. The CDR3 DNA follows: TGCGCCAGCAGCTCGATCCCCGGGACAGGGACCGAGCAGTACTTC. Translation: CASSSIPGTGTEQYF.

V and J are TRBV29-1 and TRBJ2-7; 11 bases map to TRBD1. The germline V gene encodes CDR1 SQVTM and CDR2 ANQGSEA. V shed 6 bases and J 4 bases; nucleotides not matched to a gene: 14. This CDR3 has 16 amino acids. CDR3 protein: CSVSRTGGSWGYEQYF. The CDR3 region has the DNA TGCAGCGTCTCTAGGACAGGGGGCTCTTGGGGTTACGAGCAGTACTTC.

This chain connects TRBV19 to TRBJ2-3; TRBD2 aligns across 7 bases. The germline V gene encodes CDR1 LNHDA and CDR2 SQIVND (reference sequence). This CDR3 contains 15 residues. J gave up 2 bases and V 5 bases, and 7 bases lay outside the gene matches. CDR3 DNA sequence: TGTGCCAGTAGTTTGGGGCTAGCGGCCACAGATACGCAGTATTTT. This translates into CASSLGLAATDTQYF.

CDR3 residues: CASSGTGGDQPQHF. The CDR3 nucleotides read TGTGCCAGCAGCGGGACAGGGGGGGATCAGCCCCAGCATTTT. The J gene is TRBJ1-5, the V gene TRBV6-1; 11 bases match TRBD1. In germline, CDR1 is MNHNS, CDR2 SASEGT. This CDR3 is 14 amino acids long. V shed 6 bases, J shed 5 bases, and the junction held 3 bases outside the gene matches.

This rearrangement joins TRBV11-3 to TRBJ2-1, with 8 bases aligning to TRBD1. Germline CDR1 reads SGHNT; CDR2 reads YENEEA. Germline trimming cut 6 bases from V and 3 bases from J; bases unmatched to any gene: 7. The CDR3 runs 15 residues. The CDR3 DNA follows: TGTGCCAGCAGTTGGAGGACAGGGCTCTACAATGAGCAGTTCTTC. Protein sequence: CASSWRTGLYNEQFF.

This rearrangement joins TRBV9 to TRBJ2-1; D may correspond to TRBD1 or TRBD2 (5 bases each). There are 16 residues in the CDR3. Germline V CDR1 and CDR2: SGDLS, YYNGEE. The ends were cut back, 6 bases at V and 4 bases at J, with 20 bases in the middle. CDR3 residues: CASTILSQGDYNEQFF. The DNA of the CDR3 is TGTGCCAGCACGATATTATCGCAGGGAGATTACAATGAGCAGTTCTTC.

V is TRBV5-4 and J is TRBJ1-1, with unresolved D. This CDR3 comprises 13 residues. Germline-derived CDR1 and CDR2 are SGHNT and YYREEE (reference sequence). V was clipped by 4 bases and J by 8 bases, with 15 bases between them. CDR3 bases: TGTGCCAGCAGCCAAGATTATGGCCAGGAAGCTTTCTTT. Protein sequence: CASSQDYGQEAFF.